This T cell receptor beta chain appears in the sequencing data of a study of Ad26.COV2.S vaccination and SARS-CoV-2 variants. Overall study context: The authors gave Ad26.COV2.S intramuscularly, either once or twice 56 days apart.

Assay used: immunoSEQ multiplex PCR; TCRdb lists only in-frame clones, some missing. The sample yields more than 300,000 clones, 88% seen once. Indicated treatment: roughly 19 received Ad26.COV2.S at low or high dose, single or two shots; 5 received placebo; per-sample allocation not given. Samples were taken on day 63 after the first vaccine or placebo injection. V was trimmed by 5 bases and J by 2 bases, leaving 16 bases between them. The germline V gene encodes CDR1 SGHNT and CDR2 YENEEA. The CDR3 length is 16 residues. The receptor's source is a person aged 18 to 65 who received the Ad26.COV2.S COVID-19 vaccine or a placebo. This sample comprised peripheral blood, obtained in a trial of Ad26.COV2.S vaccine versus placebo. The V gene is TRBV11-3, the J gene TRBJ1-3, with a possible D match to TRBD1 (5 bases). The CDR3 DNA follows: TGTGCCAGCAGCCGAGGGGCCCGGGGGACTGGAAACACCATATATTTT. It is translated as CASSRGARGTGNTIYF.